This T cell receptor (beta chain) was documented in a study of T-cell memory formation after mild COVID-19. This clonotype was recorded a few times. Libraries for TCRalpha and TCRbeta carried sample barcodes and unique molecular identifiers via 5'RACE. TCRdb reprocessed the 5' RACE reads via MiXCR and lists one record per CDR3 protein. The table shows 300,000 to 400,000 distinct CDR3 sequences, with approximately 15% occurring only once. The V gene's germline CDR1 is LGHNA and CDR2 YSLEER. The CDR3 sequence is 14 residues long. Deletions cut 0 bases from V and 4 bases from J, with 9 bases between. This TCR was recovered from a man in his late teens or twenties who had mild COVID-19 (a few samples of this study predate the infection). Cell type and time point are not known. The J gene is TRBJ1-1, the V gene TRBV4-3; D ambiguous. The sequenced sample consisted of PBMCs or a T cell subset sorted from them (not recorded which). The CDR3 sequence: CASSQEDGSTEAFF. CDR3 DNA: TGCGCCAGCAGCCAAGAGGACGGTAGCACTGAAGCTTTCTTT.